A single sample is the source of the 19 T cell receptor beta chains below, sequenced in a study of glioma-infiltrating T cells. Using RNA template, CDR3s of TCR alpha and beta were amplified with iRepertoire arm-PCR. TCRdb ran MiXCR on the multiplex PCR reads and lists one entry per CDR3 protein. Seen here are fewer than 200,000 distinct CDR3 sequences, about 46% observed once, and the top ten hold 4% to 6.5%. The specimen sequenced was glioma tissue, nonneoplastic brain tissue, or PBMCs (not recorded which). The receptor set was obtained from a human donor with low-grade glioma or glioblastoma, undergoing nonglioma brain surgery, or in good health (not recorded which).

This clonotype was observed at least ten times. In DNA, the CDR3 is TGTGCCAGCAGTGACCCGGATAGCAATCAGCCCCAGCATTTT. This encodes CASSDPDSNQPQHF. The chain employs TRBV25-1 and TRBJ1-5; D not certain. Trimming left V 3 bases short and J 0 bases short, with 6 bases between. The germline V gene has CDR1 MGHDK and CDR2 SYGVNS. The CDR3 covers 14 residues.

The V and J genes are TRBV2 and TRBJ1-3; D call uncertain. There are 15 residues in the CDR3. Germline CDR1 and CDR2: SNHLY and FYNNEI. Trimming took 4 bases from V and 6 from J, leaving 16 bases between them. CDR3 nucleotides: TGTGCCAGCAGTGCTTTAGGAAATCCTGAAAACACCATATATTTT. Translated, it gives CASSALGNPENTIYF.

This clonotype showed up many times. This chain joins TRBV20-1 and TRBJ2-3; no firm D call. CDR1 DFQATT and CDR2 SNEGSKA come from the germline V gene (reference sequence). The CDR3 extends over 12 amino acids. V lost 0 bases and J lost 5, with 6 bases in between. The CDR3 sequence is CSAREVGDTQYF. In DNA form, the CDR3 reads TGCAGTGCTAGAGAAGTGGGAGATACGCAGTATTTT.

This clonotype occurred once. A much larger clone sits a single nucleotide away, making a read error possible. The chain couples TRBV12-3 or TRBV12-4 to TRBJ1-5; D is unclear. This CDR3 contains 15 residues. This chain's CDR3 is CASRLVGFSNQPQHF. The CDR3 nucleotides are TGTGCCAGCAGGTTAGTGGGTTTTAGCAATCAGCCCCAGCATTTT.

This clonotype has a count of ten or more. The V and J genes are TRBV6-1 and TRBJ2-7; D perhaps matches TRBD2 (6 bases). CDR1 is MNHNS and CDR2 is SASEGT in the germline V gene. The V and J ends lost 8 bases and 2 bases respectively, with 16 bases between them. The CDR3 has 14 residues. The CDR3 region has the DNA TGTGCCAGCCGGGGGTCTTTAATACCCTACGAGCAGTACTTC. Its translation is CASRGSLIPYEQYF.

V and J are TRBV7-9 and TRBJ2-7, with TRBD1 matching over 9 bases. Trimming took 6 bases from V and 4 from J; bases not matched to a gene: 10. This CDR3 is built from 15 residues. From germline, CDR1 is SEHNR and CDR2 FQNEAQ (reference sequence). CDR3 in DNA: TGTGCCAGCAGACCCCTTCCCGACAGGGGGTACGAGCAGTACTTC. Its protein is CASRPLPDRGYEQYF.

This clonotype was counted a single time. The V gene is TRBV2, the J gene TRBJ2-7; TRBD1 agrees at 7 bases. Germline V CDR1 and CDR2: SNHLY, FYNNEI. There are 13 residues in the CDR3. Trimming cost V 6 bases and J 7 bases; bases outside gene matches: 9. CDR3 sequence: CASSREGAREQYF. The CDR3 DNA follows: TGTGCCAGCAGCCGAGAGGGGGCGAGGGAGCAGTACTTC.

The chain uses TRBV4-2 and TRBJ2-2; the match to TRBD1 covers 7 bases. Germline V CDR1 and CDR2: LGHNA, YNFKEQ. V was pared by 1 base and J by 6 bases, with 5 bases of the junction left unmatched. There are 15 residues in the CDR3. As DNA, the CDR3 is TGTGCCAGCAGCCAAGGGTTGCAGGGGGCCGGGGAGCTGTTTTTT. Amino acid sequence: CASSQGLQGAGELFF.

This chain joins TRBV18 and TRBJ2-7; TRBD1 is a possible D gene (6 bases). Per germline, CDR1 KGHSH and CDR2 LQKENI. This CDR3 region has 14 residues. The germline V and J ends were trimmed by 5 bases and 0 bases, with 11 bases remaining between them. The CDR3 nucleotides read TGTGCCAGCTCAGGTATAGGGGGCTCCTACGAGCAGTACTTC. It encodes CASSGIGGSYEQYF.

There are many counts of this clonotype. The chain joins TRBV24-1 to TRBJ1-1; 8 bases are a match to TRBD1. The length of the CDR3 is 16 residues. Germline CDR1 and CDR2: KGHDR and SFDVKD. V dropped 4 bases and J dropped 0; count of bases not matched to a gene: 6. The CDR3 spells CATSDLPTGVNTEAFF. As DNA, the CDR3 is TGTGCCACCAGTGACTTGCCGACAGGGGTGAACACTGAAGCTTTCTTT.

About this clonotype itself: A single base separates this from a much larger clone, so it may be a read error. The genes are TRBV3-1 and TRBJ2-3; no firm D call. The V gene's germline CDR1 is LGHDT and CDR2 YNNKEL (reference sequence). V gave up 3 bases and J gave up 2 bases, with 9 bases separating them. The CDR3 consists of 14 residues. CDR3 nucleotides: TGTGCCAGCAGCCAGAGACGTTCCACAGATACGCAGTATTTT. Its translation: CASSQRRSTDTQYF.

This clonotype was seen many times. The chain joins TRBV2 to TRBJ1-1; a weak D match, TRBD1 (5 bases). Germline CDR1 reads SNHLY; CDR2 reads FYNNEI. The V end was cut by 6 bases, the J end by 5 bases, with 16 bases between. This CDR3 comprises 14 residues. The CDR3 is CASRTAGSYTEAFF. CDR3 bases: TGTGCCAGCAGAACGGCAGGGAGTTATACTGAAGCTTTCTTT.

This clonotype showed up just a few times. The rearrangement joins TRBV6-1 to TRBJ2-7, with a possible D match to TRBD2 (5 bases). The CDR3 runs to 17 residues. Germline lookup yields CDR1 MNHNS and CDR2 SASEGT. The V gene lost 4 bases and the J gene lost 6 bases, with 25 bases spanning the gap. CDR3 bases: TGTGCCAGCAGTGCCCAGCCCCGAGGGCCGGGGTACAGCGAGCAGTACTTC. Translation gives CASSAQPRGPGYSEQYF.

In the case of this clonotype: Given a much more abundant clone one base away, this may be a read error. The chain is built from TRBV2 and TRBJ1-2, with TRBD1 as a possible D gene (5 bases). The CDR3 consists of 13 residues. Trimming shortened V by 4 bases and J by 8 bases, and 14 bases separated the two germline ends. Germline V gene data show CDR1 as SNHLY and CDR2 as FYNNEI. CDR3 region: CASSGALGDGYTF. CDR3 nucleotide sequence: TGTGCCAGCAGTGGAGCCTTGGGGGACGGCTACACCTTC.

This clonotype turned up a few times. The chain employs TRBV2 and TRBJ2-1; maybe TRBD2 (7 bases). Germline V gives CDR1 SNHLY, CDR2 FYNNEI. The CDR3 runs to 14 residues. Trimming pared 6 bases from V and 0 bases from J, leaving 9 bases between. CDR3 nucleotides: TGTGCCAGCAGAGGGGGGGACTCCTACAATGAGCAGTTCTTC. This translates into CASRGGDSYNEQFF. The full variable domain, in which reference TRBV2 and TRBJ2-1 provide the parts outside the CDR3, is EPEVTQTPSHQVTQMGQEVILRCVPISNHLYFYWYRQILGQKVEFLVSFYNNEISEKSEIFDDQFSVERPDGSNFTLKIRSTKLEDSAMYFCASRGGDSYNEQFFGPGTRLTVL.

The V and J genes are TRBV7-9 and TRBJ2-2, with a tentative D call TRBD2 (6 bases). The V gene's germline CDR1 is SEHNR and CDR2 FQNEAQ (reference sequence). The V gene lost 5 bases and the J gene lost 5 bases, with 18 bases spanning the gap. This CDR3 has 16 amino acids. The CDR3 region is CASSLLEGIETGELFF. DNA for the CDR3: TGTGCCAGCAGCCTTCTGGAGGGTATCGAGACCGGGGAGCTGTTTTTT.

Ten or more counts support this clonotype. The CDR3 loop reads CASSEAGQQNTEAFF. The CDR3 DNA reads as TGTGCCAGCAGTGAAGCGGGGCAACAGAACACTGAAGCTTTCTTT. This rearrangement joins TRBV2 to TRBJ1-1; a weak D match, TRBD1 (5 bases). V gave up 0 bases and J gave up 1 base, with 9 bases separating them. This CDR3 comprises 15 residues. The germline gives CDR1 SNHLY, CDR2 FYNNEI.

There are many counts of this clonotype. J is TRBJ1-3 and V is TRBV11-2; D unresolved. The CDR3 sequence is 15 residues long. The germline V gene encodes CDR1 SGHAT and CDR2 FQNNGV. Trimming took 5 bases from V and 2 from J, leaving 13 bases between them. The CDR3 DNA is TGTGCCAGCAGCCAAGTAAGGTCGGCTGGAAACACCATATATTTT. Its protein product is CASSQVRSAGNTIYF.

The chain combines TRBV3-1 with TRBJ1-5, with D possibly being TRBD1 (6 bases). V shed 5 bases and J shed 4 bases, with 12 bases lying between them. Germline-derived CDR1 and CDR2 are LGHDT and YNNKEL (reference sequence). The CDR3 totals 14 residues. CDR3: CASSNGQKNQPQHF. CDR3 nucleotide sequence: TGTGCCAGCAGCAATGGACAGAAAAATCAGCCCCAGCATTTT.